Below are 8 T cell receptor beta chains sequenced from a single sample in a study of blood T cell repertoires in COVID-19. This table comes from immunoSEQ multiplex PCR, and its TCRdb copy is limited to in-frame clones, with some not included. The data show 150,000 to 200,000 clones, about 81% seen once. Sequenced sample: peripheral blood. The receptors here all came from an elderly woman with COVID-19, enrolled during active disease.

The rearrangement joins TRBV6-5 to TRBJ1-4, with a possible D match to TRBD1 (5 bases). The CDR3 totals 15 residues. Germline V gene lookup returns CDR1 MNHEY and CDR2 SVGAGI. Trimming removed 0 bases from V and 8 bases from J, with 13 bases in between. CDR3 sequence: CASSYSGGAEEKLFF. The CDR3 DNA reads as TGTGCCAGCAGTTACTCTGGTGGGGCGGAGGAAAAACTGTTTTTT.

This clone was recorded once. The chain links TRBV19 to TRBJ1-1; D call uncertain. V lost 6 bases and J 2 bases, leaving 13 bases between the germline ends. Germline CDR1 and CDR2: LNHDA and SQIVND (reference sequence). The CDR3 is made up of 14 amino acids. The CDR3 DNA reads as TGTGCCAGTAGGCGCCTTGAAGTTAACACTGAAGCTTTCTTT. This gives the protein CASRRLEVNTEAFF.

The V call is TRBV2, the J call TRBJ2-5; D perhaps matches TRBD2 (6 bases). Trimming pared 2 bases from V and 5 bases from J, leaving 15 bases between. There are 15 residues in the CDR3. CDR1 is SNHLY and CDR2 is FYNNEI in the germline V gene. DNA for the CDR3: TGTGCCAGCAGTGAATTATGGCCGGCGGGGGAGACCCAGTACTTC. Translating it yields CASSELWPAGETQYF.

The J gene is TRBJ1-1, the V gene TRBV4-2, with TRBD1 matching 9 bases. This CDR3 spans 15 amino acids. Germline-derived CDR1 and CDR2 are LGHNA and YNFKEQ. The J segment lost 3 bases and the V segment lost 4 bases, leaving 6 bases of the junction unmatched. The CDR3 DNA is TGTGCCAGCAGCCGCGCACAGGGGGCTGACACTGAAGCTTTCTTT. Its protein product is CASSRAQGADTEAFF.

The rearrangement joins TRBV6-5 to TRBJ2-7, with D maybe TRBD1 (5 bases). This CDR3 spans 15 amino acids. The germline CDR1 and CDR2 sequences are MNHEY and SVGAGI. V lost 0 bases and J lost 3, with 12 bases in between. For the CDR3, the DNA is TGTGCCAGCAGTTACTCGCCCCAGGGCGGCTACGAGCAGTACTTC. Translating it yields CASSYSPQGGYEQYF.

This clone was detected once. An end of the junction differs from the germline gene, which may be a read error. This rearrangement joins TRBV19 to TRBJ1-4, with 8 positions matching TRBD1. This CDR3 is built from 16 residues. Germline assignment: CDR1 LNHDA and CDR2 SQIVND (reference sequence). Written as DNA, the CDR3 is TGTGCCAGTAGGGATACAGGGGGGCCTGCTAACGAAAAACTGTTTTTT. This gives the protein CASRDTGGPANEKLFF.

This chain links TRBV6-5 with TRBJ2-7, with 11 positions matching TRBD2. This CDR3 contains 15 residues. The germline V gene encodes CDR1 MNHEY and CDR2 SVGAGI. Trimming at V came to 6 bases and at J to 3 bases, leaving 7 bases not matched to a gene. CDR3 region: CASSYLAGGVYEQYF. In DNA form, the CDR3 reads TGTGCCAGCAGCTACCTAGCGGGAGGTGTCTACGAGCAGTACTTC.

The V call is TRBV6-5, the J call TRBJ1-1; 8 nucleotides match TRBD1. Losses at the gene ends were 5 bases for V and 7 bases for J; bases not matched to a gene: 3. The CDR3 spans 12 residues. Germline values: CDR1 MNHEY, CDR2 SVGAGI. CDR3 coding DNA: TGTGCCAGCAGTCACAGGGGGATTGAAGCTTTCTTT. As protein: CASSHRGIEAFF.